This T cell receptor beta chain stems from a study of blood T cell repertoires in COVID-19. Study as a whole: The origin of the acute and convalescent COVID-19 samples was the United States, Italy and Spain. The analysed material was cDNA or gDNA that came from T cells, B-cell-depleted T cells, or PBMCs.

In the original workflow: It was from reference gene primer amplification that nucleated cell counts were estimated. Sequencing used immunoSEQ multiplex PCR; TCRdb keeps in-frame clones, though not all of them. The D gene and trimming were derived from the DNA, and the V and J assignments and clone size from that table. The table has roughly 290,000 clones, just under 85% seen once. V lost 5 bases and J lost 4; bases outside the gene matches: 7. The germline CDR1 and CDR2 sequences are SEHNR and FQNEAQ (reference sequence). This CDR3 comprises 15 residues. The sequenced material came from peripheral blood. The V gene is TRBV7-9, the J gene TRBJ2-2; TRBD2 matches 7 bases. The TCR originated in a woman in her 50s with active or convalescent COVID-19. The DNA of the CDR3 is TGTGCCAGCAGCCCCGGGACTACCGGCACCGGGGAGCTGTTTTTT. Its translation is CASSPGTTGTGELFF.